Below are 32 T cell receptor beta chains sequenced from a single sample in a study of T-cell reconstitution after alpha-beta-depleted transplantation in children. The library targeted TCRbeta and was prepared with unique molecular identifiers. TCRdb recomputed calls from the PCR reads with MiXCR, one row per CDR3 protein. This repertoire shows roughly 500,000 distinct CDR3 sequences, around 13% found once; its top ten account for around 5.6%. The sample in question was PBMCs from the stem cell graft donor, obtained from the stem cell graft. The receptors stem from a human donor who donated a stem cell graft to a child with combined immunodeficiency.

This chain joins TRBV30 and TRBJ2-1; 11 bases align to TRBD2. Germline V CDR1 and CDR2: GTSNPN, SVGIG (reference sequence). V shed 2 bases, J shed 8 bases, and the junction held 8 bases outside the gene matches. This CDR3 has 15 residues. The CDR3 loop reads CAWSRLAGQVDEQFF. The CDR3 DNA reads as TGTGCCTGGAGTCGACTAGCGGGACAGGTGGATGAGCAGTTCTTC.

This clonotype was recorded a few times. This rearrangement joins TRBV20-1 to TRBJ2-1; D ambiguous. V was trimmed by 3 bases and J by 6 bases, leaving 12 bases between them. Germline CDR1 is DFQATT and CDR2 is SNEGSKA (reference sequence). The CDR3 loop spans 13 amino acids. This CDR3 is CSARARPINEQFF. CDR3 sequence (DNA): TGCAGTGCTAGGGCGAGGCCAATCAATGAGCAGTTCTTC.

This clonotype came up many times. The genes are TRBV21-1 and TRBJ2-7; TRBD1, the table's D call, was not compared with the DNA. TRBV21-1 is a pseudogene segment. CDR3 length: 13 residues. The DNA for the CDR3 is TGTGCCATCCGTCGACAGGGAAGTTACGAGCAGTACTTC. This encodes CAIRRQGSYEQYF.

This clonotype appeared a few times. The chain has TRBV4-3 and TRBJ2-2, with 8 bases aligning to TRBD2. Germline-derived CDR1 and CDR2 are LGHNA and YSLEER. The CDR3 runs 17 residues. Trimming took 0 bases from V and 3 from J; bases not matched to a gene: 6. This CDR3 reads CASSQEAGLEDTGELFF. Written as DNA, the CDR3 is TGCGCCAGCAGCCAAGAGGCGGGACTAGAGGACACCGGGGAGCTGTTTTTT.

V gene TRBV7-2 combines with J gene TRBJ2-3, with D possibly called TRBD1 or TRBD2 (6 bases each). V gave up 5 bases and J gave up 4 bases, with 19 bases separating them. The CDR3 loop spans 16 amino acids. In germline, CDR1 is SGHTA, CDR2 FQGNSA. The CDR3 is CASSPLRGGGADTQYF. The CDR3 region has the DNA TGTGCCAGCAGCCCCCTCAGGGGAGGCGGGGCAGATACGCAGTATTTT.

Many counts were recorded for this clonotype. The V call is TRBV11-3, the J call TRBJ2-1; D not resolved. CDR1 is SGHNT and CDR2 is YENEEA in the germline V gene. V lost 3 bases and J lost 5, with 5 bases in between. The CDR3 spans 12 residues. The CDR3 region is CASSFRNNEQFF. The CDR3 DNA follows: TGTGCCAGCAGCTTTAGAAACAATGAGCAGTTCTTC.

This clonotype appeared a few times. The V gene is TRBV29-1, the J gene TRBJ2-2, with D perhaps TRBD1 (6 bases). Between the trimmed V and J ends, which lost 6 bases and 4 bases, there was a span of 12 bases. The CDR3 runs to 13 residues. The V gene's germline CDR1 is SQVTM and CDR2 ANQGSEA. The CDR3 DNA follows: TGCAGCGTAGGGGGTTCCTCCACCGGGGAGCTGTTTTTT. Protein sequence: CSVGGSSTGELFF.

The rearrangement uses TRBV6-1 and TRBJ1-2; TRBD1 aligns across 12 bases. The junction had 3 bases not matched to a gene; V was cut back by 4 bases and J by 6 bases. The CDR3 covers 14 residues. CDR1 and CDR2 from the germline V gene are MNHNS and SASEGT. The DNA for the CDR3 is TGTGCCAGCAGTGGATGGGACAGGGGGCATGGCTACACCTTC. Protein: CASSGWDRGHGYTF.

This clonotype was counted a few times. The V and J genes are TRBV6-5 and TRBJ2-1, with 7 bases that match TRBD2. This CDR3 has 15 residues. The germline V gene has CDR1 MNHEY and CDR2 SVGAGI. V lost 2 bases, J lost 5 bases, and 6 bases stayed unmatched. CDR3: CASSYKGLRDNEQFF. CDR3 sequence (DNA): TGTGCCAGCAGTTACAAGGGACTACGTGACAATGAGCAGTTCTTC.

The genes are TRBV29-1 and TRBJ2-5; 7 bases map to TRBD2. Trimming at V came to 6 bases and at J to 7 bases, leaving 14 bases not matched to a gene. Germline V gene lookup returns CDR1 SQVTM and CDR2 ANQGSEA. The CDR3 length is 14 residues. For the CDR3, the DNA is TGCAGCGTGGGGGGGGGTGAAGAATGGCGGACCCAGTACTTC. This codes for CSVGGGEEWRTQYF.

This clonotype appeared a few times. The V call is TRBV3-1, the J call TRBJ2-1; 11 bases are shared with TRBD2. Per the germline V gene, CDR1 is LGHDT and CDR2 is YNNKEL (reference sequence). The CDR3 loop spans 15 amino acids. Trimming at V came to 8 bases and at J to 4 bases, leaving 7 bases not matched to a gene. Here the CDR3 reads CASVAGGGLYNEQFF. The DNA of the CDR3 is TGTGCCAGCGTAGCGGGAGGGGGACTGTACAATGAGCAGTTCTTC.

The chain uses TRBV12-3 or TRBV12-4 and TRBJ2-1; either TRBD1 or TRBD2 may supply D (5 bases each). The CDR3 consists of 13 residues. V lost 7 bases and J lost 10, with 17 bases in between. The CDR3 DNA is TGTGCCAGCACAATAGCATTGAGGGGAGAGCAGTTCTTC. Translating it yields CASTIALRGEQFF.

This clonotype has ten or more counts. The chain recombines TRBV12-3 or TRBV12-4 with TRBJ2-5; D tentatively reads TRBD1 or TRBD2 (6 bases each). The V and J ends lost 3 bases and 4 bases respectively, with 15 bases between them. This CDR3 is 15 amino acids long. CDR3 sequence (DNA): TGTGCCAGCAGTTTGATGGGGGGCGTAGGAGAGACCCAGTACTTC. Protein product: CASSLMGGVGETQYF.

This clonotype was found many times. The chain employs TRBV9 and TRBJ1-1; D unclear. The CDR3 consists of 17 residues. Germline loops: CDR1 SGDLS, CDR2 YYNGEE. Trimming stripped 1 base from V and 7 bases from J, with 23 bases between. The chain's CDR3 is CASSVSVNEPQKNEAFF. The CDR3 nucleotides are TGTGCCAGCAGCGTAAGTGTTAATGAGCCACAGAAAAATGAAGCTTTCTTT.

Only a few counts were recorded for this clonotype. The V and J genes are TRBV10-3 and TRBJ2-7; TRBD1 agrees at 11 bases. With 11 bases clipped from V and 3 bases from J, the junction kept 9 bases outside the gene matches. The germline CDR1 and CDR2 sequences are ENHRY and SYGVKD. This CDR3 spans 14 amino acids. CDR3 nucleotides: TGTGCCGCGCACAGGGACAGGGGGGGCTACGAGCAGTACTTC. Protein sequence: CAAHRDRGGYEQYF.

The J gene is TRBJ2-7, the V gene TRBV10-3; 9 nucleotides match TRBD2. With V trimmed by 2 bases and J by 4 bases, 9 bases remained unmatched. This CDR3 is 16 amino acids long. The V gene's germline CDR1 is ENHRY and CDR2 SYGVKD. The CDR3 coding sequence is TGTGCCATCAGTGAGGGCTCAGGGACTAGCTCTTACGAGCAGTACTTC. Translating gives CAISEGSGTSSYEQYF.

The CDR3 sequence: CASSRGQIGPYNEQFF. The CDR3 DNA sequence: TGTGCCAGCAGCCGGGGACAGATAGGGCCCTACAATGAGCAGTTCTTC. This chain joins TRBV7-3 and TRBJ2-1, with TRBD1 matching 7 bases. V gave up 5 bases and J gave up 2 bases; unmatched junction bases: 9. The CDR3 is 16 amino acids. The germline gives CDR1 SGHTA, CDR2 FQGTGA.

The chain couples TRBV19 to TRBJ2-5; the match to TRBD1 covers 7 bases. The V gene's germline CDR1 is LNHDA and CDR2 SQIVND (reference sequence). The CDR3 length is 16 residues. J was trimmed by 3 bases and V by 5 bases; bases with no gene match: 12. The CDR3 DNA is TGTGCCAGTAGTTTAATCACCGGGACAGATAAAGAGACCCAGTACTTC. Encoded protein: CASSLITGTDKETQYF.

CDR3 protein: CASSYSISFYEQYF. DNA of the CDR3: TGTGCCAGCAGTTACTCGATTTCGTTTTACGAGCAGTACTTC. The gene calls are TRBV6-2 or TRBV6-3 and TRBJ2-7; no definite D call. The CDR3 runs to 14 residues. Germline V lookup: CDR1 MNHEY, CDR2 SVGEGT. Trimming left V 0 bases short and J 4 bases short, with 10 bases between.

The table lists this clonotype with many counts. The gene calls are TRBV12-3 or TRBV12-4 and TRBJ2-7; D is possibly TRBD2 (6 bases). Trimming took 5 bases from V and 0 from J, leaving 11 bases between them. There are 14 residues in the CDR3. The CDR3 DNA reads TGTGCCAGCAGTCGGGGAGGCCCCTCCTACGAGCAGTACTTC. Translated: CASSRGGPSYEQYF.

The CDR3 DNA reads as TGCGCCAGCAGCCTTGGGGACACTCCATCGGCGACTCGGGCCAACGTCCTGACTTTC. Protein: CASSLGDTPSATRANVLTF. The rearrangement links TRBV5-1 to TRBJ2-6, with D perhaps TRBD1 (6 bases). Trimming cost V 4 bases and J 5 bases, with 25 bases left between them. This CDR3 is 19 amino acids long. CDR1 and CDR2 (germline): SGHRS, YFSETQ.

There are many counts of this clonotype. V is TRBV12-3 or TRBV12-4 and J is TRBJ2-5, with 10 bases matching TRBD2. This CDR3 comprises 14 residues. With 6 bases clipped from V and 3 bases from J, the junction kept 4 bases outside the gene matches. Here the CDR3 DNA reads TGTGCCAGCAGCCTTACTAGCGGGGAAGAGACCCAGTACTTC. Protein product: CASSLTSGEETQYF.

The chain carries TRBV11-3 and TRBJ2-3, with a tentative D call TRBD1 (6 bases). Trimming cost V 6 bases and J 4 bases, with 8 bases left between them. Germline V gene data show CDR1 as SGHNT and CDR2 as YENEEA. The CDR3 runs 12 residues. This CDR3 is CASSDRSDTQYF. As DNA, the CDR3 is TGTGCCAGCAGTGACAGGTCAGATACGCAGTATTTT.

This clonotype was detected many times. The CDR3 reads CASGLAGSEQYF. The CDR3 DNA follows: TGTGCCAGCGGGCTAGCGGGAAGCGAGCAGTACTTC. V usage is TRBV12-3 or TRBV12-4 and J usage is TRBJ2-7; TRBD2 matches 9 bases. The CDR3 is 12 amino acids. V was pared by 8 bases and J by 6 bases, with 5 bases of the junction left unmatched.

The table lists this clonotype with many counts. The rearrangement joins TRBV18 to TRBJ1-1; tentatively, D is TRBD1 (5 bases). From germline, CDR1 is KGHSH and CDR2 LQKENI. The V end was cut by 3 bases, the J end by 6 bases, with 8 bases between. This CDR3 has 12 residues. The chain's CDR3 is CASSPGQAEAFF. CDR3 coding DNA: TGTGCCAGCTCACCGGGGCAGGCTGAAGCTTTCTTT.

The chain joins TRBV5-6 to TRBJ1-1; D is uncertain. V was pared by 1 base and J by 8 bases, with 6 bases between. The CDR3 length is 11 residues. Per the germline V gene, CDR1 is SGHDT and CDR2 is YYEEEE. The CDR3: CASSLYPEAFF. Written as DNA, the CDR3 is TGTGCCAGCAGCTTGTATCCCGAAGCTTTCTTT.

This clonotype was observed a handful of times. The V and J genes are TRBV6-5 and TRBJ1-1, with D possibly being TRBD1 (6 bases). The CDR3 is 12 amino acids. In germline, CDR1 is MNHEY, CDR2 SVGAGI. The CDR3 bases are TGTGGGGCAGGGGACACGAACACTGAAGCTTTCTTT. This encodes CGAGDTNTEAFF.

This clonotype occurred a few times. This rearrangement joins TRBV9 to TRBJ1-1; D might be TRBD1 (6 bases). Germline CDR1 is SGDLS and CDR2 is YYNGEE. The CDR3 runs to 13 residues. Trimming stripped 4 bases from V and 4 bases from J, with 11 bases between. The DNA for the CDR3 is TGTGCCAGCAGCTCACAGGGCACCACTGAAGCTTTCTTT. Translating it yields CASSSQGTTEAFF.

This clonotype was detected a few times. The chain is built from TRBV6-1 and TRBJ2-3; maybe TRBD2 (6 bases). This CDR3 spans 14 amino acids. V was cut by 8 bases and J by 0 bases, with 12 bases left in between. The germline gives CDR1 MNHNS, CDR2 SASEGT. CDR3 DNA sequence: TGTGCCAGCCGGAGGGGCGGGAGCACAGATACGCAGTATTTT. As protein: CASRRGGSTDTQYF.

In its sample, this clonotype was seen a few times. DNA for the CDR3: TGTGCCTGGATCCGAAGCAGGCTTGAAGCTTTCTTT. Protein: CAWIRSRLEAFF. The V call is TRBV30, the J call TRBJ1-1, with no clear D. Trimming removed 4 bases from V and 7 bases from J, with 13 bases in between. This CDR3 region has 12 residues. From germline, CDR1 is GTSNPN and CDR2 SVGIG (reference sequence).

This clonotype has more than one count but fewer than ten. The chain employs TRBV19 and TRBJ2-2; 14 bases match TRBD2. The CDR3 totals 17 residues. J was trimmed by 3 bases and V by 7 bases; bases with no gene match: 7. Germline assignment: CDR1 LNHDA and CDR2 SQIVND (reference sequence). CDR3 in DNA: TGTGCCAGTAAGGGACTAGCGGGAGTATCGGACACCGGGGAGCTGTTTTTT. It codes for CASKGLAGVSDTGELFF.

This clonotype was seen more than once but under ten times. The chain has TRBV13 and TRBJ2-3; 7 positions agree with TRBD2. CDR1 and CDR2 (germline): PRHDT, FYEKMQ (reference sequence). Trimming took 4 bases from V and 5 from J; bases not matched to a gene: 12. There are 16 residues in the CDR3. For the CDR3, the DNA is TGTGCCAGCAGCTCCGCTTCTAGGCTAGCGGTAGATACGCAGTATTTT. Its translation: CASSSASRLAVDTQYF.